One and the same sample provided the 9 T cell receptor beta chains below, sequenced in a study of OX40 agonist ivuxolimab in advanced cancers. Sequencing used immunoSEQ multiplex PCR; TCRdb keeps in-frame clones, though not all of them. The sample holds tens of thousands of clones, around nine tenths seen once. The input for sequencing was CD4+ or CD8+ T cells sorted from blood, taken in a trial of the OX40 agonist ivuxolimab. These receptors were taken from an adult with an advanced solid tumor such as melanoma, head and neck, liver or kidney cancer.

Written as DNA, the CDR3 is TGTGCCAGCAGCCCGGGACTGGTCTACAATGAGCAGTTCTTC. Its protein product is CASSPGLVYNEQFF. The rearrangement uses TRBV7-8 and TRBJ2-1; D possibly corresponds to TRBD2 (6 bases). Germline CDR1 and CDR2: SGHVS and FQNEAQ. The CDR3 has 14 amino acids. V dropped 5 bases and J dropped 3 bases, with 11 bases sitting between them.

This chain uses TRBV2 with TRBJ1-6; perhaps TRBD1 as D (5 bases). The length of the CDR3 is 16 residues. Trimming shortened V by 6 bases and J by 4 bases, and 16 bases separated the two germline ends. Germline-derived CDR1 and CDR2 are SNHLY and FYNNEI. As DNA, the CDR3 is TGTGCCAGCAGGAGGGCGGGGACGGGATATAATTCACCCCTCCACTTT. Protein product: CASRRAGTGYNSPLHF.

V is TRBV6-1 and J is TRBJ2-7, with D tentatively TRBD1 (6 bases). Germline V CDR1 and CDR2: MNHNS, SASEGT. Trimming removed 1 base from V and 3 bases from J, with 13 bases in between. The CDR3 is 15 residues long. CDR3 nucleotides: TGTGCCAGCAGTGAAGAGAGGGGACATAGCTACGAGCAGTACTTC. Amino acids: CASSEERGHSYEQYF.

The V call is TRBV5-1, the J call TRBJ1-1, with D tentatively TRBD1 (6 bases). V lost 0 bases and J lost 4, with 13 bases in between. The CDR3 length is 15 residues. Germline CDR1 and CDR2: SGHRS and YFSETQ. This chain's CDR3 is CASSLGGQDLTEAFF. CDR3 nucleotide sequence: TGCGCCAGCAGCTTGGGGGGGCAGGACCTCACTGAAGCTTTCTTT.

The chain links TRBV5-1 to TRBJ2-1; 8 bases agree with TRBD2. Germline V gene sequence: CDR1 SGHRS, CDR2 YFSETQ. This CDR3 region has 17 residues. With 0 bases clipped from V and 5 bases from J, the junction kept 10 bases outside the gene matches. The CDR3 nucleotides are TGCGCCAGCAGCTTGGAGTGGGGGTTAGCGGGGAACAATGAGCAGTTCTTC. Its translation is CASSLEWGLAGNNEQFF.

The chain employs TRBV5-1 and TRBJ2-7, with 9 bases fitting TRBD1. The CDR3 length is 14 residues. V gave up 0 bases and J gave up 5 bases; unmatched junction bases: 3. Germline CDR1 reads SGHRS; CDR2 reads YFSETQ. The CDR3: CASSLGDREHEQYF. The CDR3 DNA sequence: TGCGCCAGCAGCTTGGGGGACAGGGAACACGAGCAGTACTTC.

The chain recombines TRBV9 with TRBJ1-1; 8 bases fit TRBD1. The V gene's germline CDR1 is SGDLS and CDR2 YYNGEE. J gave up 4 bases and V 0 bases, and 5 bases lay outside the gene matches. CDR3 length: 15 residues. The CDR3 spells CASSVGTGRSTEAFF. The CDR3 DNA is TGTGCCAGCAGCGTAGGGACAGGGCGGAGCACTGAAGCTTTCTTT.

V is TRBV9 and J is TRBJ1-1; D gene unclear. This CDR3 comprises 15 residues. Trimming cost V 0 bases and J 6 bases, with 15 bases left between them. Germline CDR1 and CDR2: SGDLS and YYNGEE. The CDR3 here is CASSVASQTGSEAFF. The CDR3 nucleotides read TGTGCCAGCAGCGTAGCTTCGCAAACGGGGTCTGAAGCTTTCTTT.

The J gene is TRBJ2-1, the V gene TRBV2; D is uncertain. This CDR3 is 12 amino acids long. V was cut by 2 bases and J by 10 bases, with 9 bases left in between. The germline V gene encodes CDR1 SNHLY and CDR2 FYNNEI. The CDR3 DNA follows: TGTGCCAGCAGTGAATTACGCACGGAGCAGTTCTTC. This sequence encodes CASSELRTEQFF. Filled out from reference TRBV2 and TRBJ2-1, the complete variable domain reads EPEVTQTPSHQVTQMGQEVILRCVPISNHLYFYWYRQILGQKVEFLVSFYNNEISEKSEIFDDQFSVERPDGSNFTLKIRSTKLEDSAMYFCASSELRTEQFFGPGTRLTVL.